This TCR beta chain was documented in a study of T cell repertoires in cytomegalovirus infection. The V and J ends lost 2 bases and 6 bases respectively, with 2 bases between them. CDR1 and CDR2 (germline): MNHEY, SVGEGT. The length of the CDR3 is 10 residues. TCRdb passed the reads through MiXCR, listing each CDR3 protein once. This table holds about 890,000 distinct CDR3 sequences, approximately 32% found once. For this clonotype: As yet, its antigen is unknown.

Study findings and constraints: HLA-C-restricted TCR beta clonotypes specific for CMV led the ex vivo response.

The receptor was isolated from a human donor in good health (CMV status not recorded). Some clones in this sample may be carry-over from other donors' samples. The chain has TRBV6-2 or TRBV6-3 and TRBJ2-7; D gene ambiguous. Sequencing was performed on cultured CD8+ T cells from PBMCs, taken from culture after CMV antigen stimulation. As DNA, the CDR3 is TGTGCCAGCAGTTACCTCGAGCAGTACGTC. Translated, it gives CASSYLEQYV.